This record covers a single T cell receptor (beta chain). Its antigen is not known. The CDR3 loop spans 16 amino acids. V trimming: 4 bases; J trimming: 4 bases; junction bases outside the gene matches: 12. Germline lookup yields CDR1 MGHRA and CDR2 YSYEKL. The sample is drawn from a study of T-cell memory formation after mild COVID-19. Study results and caveats: Clones shrinking from day 15 to 85 showed even CD4/CD8 mixes; later expanders tilted CD4+.

TCRdb re-derived calls from the 5' RACE reads in MiXCR, one entry per CDR3 protein. The data show some 340,000 distinct CDR3 sequences, 10% to 15% seen once. This chain links TRBV4-1 with TRBJ2-5; TRBD1 matches 7 bases. The TCR originated in a man younger than 30 who had mild COVID-19 (a few samples of this study predate the infection). Cell type and time point are not known. The sequencing input was PBMCs or a T cell subset sorted from them (not recorded which). The CDR3 nucleotides are TGCGCCAGCAGCCGAAGGAATAGGGGGCTTTCAGAGACCCAGTACTTC. Translated, it gives CASSRRNRGLSETQYF.